This is a list of T cell receptor beta chains from one sample in a study of T cell repertoires in cytomegalovirus infection. The antigens for these receptors are not known. TCRdb used MiXCR to reprocess the reads, holding one entry per CDR3 protein. The table includes approximately 1,000,000 distinct CDR3 sequences, roughly 30% detected once. Sequenced material: cultured CD8+ T cells from PBMCs, taken from culture after CMV antigen stimulation. The receptors here all came from a human donor in good health (CMV status not recorded). Some clones in this sample may be carry-over from other donors' samples. CDR3s include the opening cysteine and the closing phenylalanine or tryptophan. Each record gives: J gene, clone size, D gene, V gene, CDR3 DNA, CDR3 protein. D genes are given only for firm matches. Rows may omit the clone size; those that give it use once, few, many or a size class.

J: TRBJ1-2; size: many; D: .; V: TRBV7-2; DNA: TGTGCCAGCAGCTTAGAGGGCCCGTCAGACTATGGCTACACCTTC; CDR3: CASSLEGPSDYGYTF
J: TRBJ1-3; size: few; D: .; V: TRBV4-2; DNA: TGTGCCAGCAGCCAAGACCCGGACGGAATCTCTGGAAACACCATATATTTT; CDR3: CASSQDPDGISGNTIYF
J: TRBJ2-5; size: .; D: TRBD1; V: TRBV6-2/TRBV6-3; DNA: TGTGCCAGCAGTCCATACTACAGGGGGCACCAAGAGACCCAGTACTTC; CDR3: CASSPYYRGHQETQYF
J: TRBJ2-7; size: .; D: TRBD2; V: TRBV7-2; DNA: TGTGCCAGCAGCTTAGGCAGCGGGGGGTACCTGGACGAGCAGTACTTC; CDR3: CASSLGSGGYLDEQYF
J: TRBJ1-3; size: few; D: .; V: TRBV6-6; DNA: TGTGCCACTTGGGGGGGTGCGGGAAACACCATATATTTT; CDR3: CATWGGAGNTIYF
J: TRBJ1-2; size: .; D: .; V: TRBV6-6; DNA: TGTGCCAGCAGTTACAATGACAGAATTAACTATGGCTACACCTTC; CDR3: CASSYNDRINYGYTF
J: TRBJ1-4; size: .; D: TRBD1; V: TRBV6-5; DNA: TGTGCCACCCGGGACAGGGTGAATGAAAAACTGTTTTTT; CDR3: CATRDRVNEKLFF
J: TRBJ1-2; size: few; D: .; V: TRBV6-6; DNA: TGTGCCAGCAGTTACTCGACCAGGATCGAGAATGGCTACACCTTC; CDR3: CASSYSTRIENGYTF
J: TRBJ2-1; size: .; D: .; V: TRBV7-2; DNA: TGTGCCAGCAGCTCTAGGTCGGGGGTTTACTCCTACAATGAGCAGTTCTTC; CDR3: CASSSRSGVYSYNEQFF
J: TRBJ2-7; size: few; D: TRBD2; V: TRBV9; DNA: TGTGCCAGCAGCGCCGAGCGGGGGGCTCCCTACGAGCAGTACTTC; CDR3: CASSAERGAPYEQYF
J: TRBJ1-1; size: few; D: .; V: TRBV7-9; DNA: TGCGATCTTACAGAAAGAGGCACTGAAGCTTTCTTT; CDR3: CDLTERGTEAFF
J: TRBJ2-3; size: few; D: .; V: TRBV5-8; DNA: TGTGCCAGCAGCTTGGCCCCCGAGGGATCGAGCACAGATACGCAGTATTTT; CDR3: CASSLAPEGSSTDTQYF
J: TRBJ2-7; size: .; D: .; V: TRBV27; DNA: TGTGCCAGCAGTTTTGGGGGTGATACCTACGAGCAGTACTTC; CDR3: CASSFGGDTYEQYF
J: TRBJ2-3; size: once; D: .; V: TRBV6-1; DNA: TGTGCCACCACAGCGTGGACGATAGATACGCAGTATTTT; CDR3: CATTAWTIDTQYF
J: TRBJ1-2; size: many; D: .; V: TRBV12-3/TRBV12-4; DNA: TGTGCCAGCAGCCCACGAGGCAGCTTGATCAACTATGGCTACACCTTC; CDR3: CASSPRGSLINYGYTF
J: TRBJ2-1; size: .; D: .; V: TRBV6-4; DNA: TGTGCCAGCAGTCACGATCATGAGCAGTTCTTC; CDR3: CASSHDHEQFF
J: TRBJ1-5; size: .; D: TRBD1; V: TRBV6-1; DNA: TGTGCCAGCACTTATGGGGAGGGGGCGAATCAGCCCCAGCATTTT; CDR3: CASTYGEGANQPQHF
J: TRBJ2-1; size: .; D: .; V: TRBV7-3; DNA: TGTGTCAGCAGCTTAAGGGTGCGGGGTTACAATGAGCAGTTCTTC; CDR3: CVSSLRVRGYNEQFF
J: TRBJ2-3; size: few; D: TRBD1; V: TRBV4-3; DNA: TGTGCCAGCAGTTTAAGGGACAGCCACACAGATACGCAGTATTTT; CDR3: CASSLRDSHTDTQYF